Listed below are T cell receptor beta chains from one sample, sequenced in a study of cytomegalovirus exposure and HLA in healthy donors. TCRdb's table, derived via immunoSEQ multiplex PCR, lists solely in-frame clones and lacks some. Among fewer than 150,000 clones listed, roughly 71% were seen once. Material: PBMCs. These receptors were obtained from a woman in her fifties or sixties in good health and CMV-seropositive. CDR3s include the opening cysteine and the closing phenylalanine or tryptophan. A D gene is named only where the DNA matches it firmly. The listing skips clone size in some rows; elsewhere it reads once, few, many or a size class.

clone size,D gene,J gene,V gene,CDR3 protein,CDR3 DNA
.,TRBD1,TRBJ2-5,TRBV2,CASTPDRGPQETQYF,TGTGCCAGCACCCCCGACAGGGGTCCTCAAGAGACCCAGTACTTC
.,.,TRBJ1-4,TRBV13,CAGGGSNEKLFF,TGTGCCGGCGGCGGGTCTAATGAAAAACTGTTTTTT
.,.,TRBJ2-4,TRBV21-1,CASSIHFGLAGYKNIQYF,TGTGCCAGCAGCATTCACTTTGGACTAGCGGGGTACAAAAACATTCAGTACTTC
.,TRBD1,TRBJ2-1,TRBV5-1,CASSLGQGSYNEQFF,TGCGCCAGCAGCTTGGGACAGGGCTCCTACAATGAGCAGTTCTTC
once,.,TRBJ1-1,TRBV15,CATSRSYGDTEAFF,TGTGCCACCAGCAGATCGTACGGGGACACTGAAGCTTTCTTT
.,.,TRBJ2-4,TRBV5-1,CASSLGASPGIQYF,TGCGCCAGCAGCTTGGGGGCTAGCCCAGGCATTCAGTACTTC
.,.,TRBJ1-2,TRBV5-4,CASSLGQDLYYGYTF,TGTGCCAGCAGCTTGGGCCAGGACTTGTACTATGGCTACACCTTC
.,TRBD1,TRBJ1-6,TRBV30,CAWGTGYNSPLHF,TGTGCCTGGGGGACAGGCTATAATTCACCCCTCCACTTT
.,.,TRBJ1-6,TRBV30,CAWSGTQPGLNSPLHF,TGTGCCTGGAGTGGAACACAGCCCGGTCTTAATTCACCCCTCCACTTT
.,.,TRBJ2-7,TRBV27,CASSYRGLADYEQYF,TGTGCCAGCAGTTACCGGGGACTGGCTGACTACGAGCAGTACTTC
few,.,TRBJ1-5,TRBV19,CASSLQGNQPQHF,TGTGCCAGTAGTCTACAGGGAAATCAGCCCCAGCATTTT
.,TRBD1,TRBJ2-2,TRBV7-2,CASRQYRGDGGELFF,TGTGCCAGCAGACAGTACAGGGGAGATGGCGGGGAGCTGTTTTTT
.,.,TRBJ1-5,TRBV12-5,CASGLGGHDNQPQHF,TGTGCTAGTGGCCTGGGGGGGCACGACAATCAGCCCCAGCATTTT
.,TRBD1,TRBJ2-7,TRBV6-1,CASSEALLGAGGAYEQYF,TGTGCCAGCAGTGAAGCGCTCCTGGGGGCAGGGGGCGCGTACGAGCAGTACTTC
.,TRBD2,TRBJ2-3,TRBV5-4,CASSGGLAGGTDTQYF,TGTGCCAGCAGCGGGGGCCTAGCGGGGGGCACAGATACGCAGTATTTT
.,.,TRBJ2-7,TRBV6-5,CASSYQGRGEQYF,TGTGCCAGCAGTTACCAGGGAAGGGGCGAGCAGTACTTC
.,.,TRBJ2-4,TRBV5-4,CASSLDGAIQYF,TGTGCCAGCAGCTTGGATGGGGCCATTCAGTACTTC
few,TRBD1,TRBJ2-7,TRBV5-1,CASRSTGAVPPYEQYF,TGCGCCAGCAGGTCCACAGGGGCCGTACCTCCCTACGAGCAGTACTTC
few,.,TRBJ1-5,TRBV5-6,CASSSQGHQPQHF,TGTGCCAGCAGCTCCCAGGGGCATCAGCCCCAGCATTTT
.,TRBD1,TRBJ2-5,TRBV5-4,CASSLQGEETQYF,TGTGCCAGCAGCTTACAGGGGGAAGAGACCCAGTACTTC
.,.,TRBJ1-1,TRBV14,CASSQERSTEAFF,TGTGCCAGCAGCCAAGAGAGAAGCACTGAAGCTTTCTTT
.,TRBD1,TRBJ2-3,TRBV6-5,CASSYLGQGSDTQYF,TGTGCCAGCAGTTACCTCGGACAGGGGTCAGATACGCAGTATTTT
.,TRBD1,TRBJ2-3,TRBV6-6,CASSPRQGVTDTQYF,TGTGCCAGCAGTCCCCGACAGGGGGTGACAGATACGCAGTATTTT
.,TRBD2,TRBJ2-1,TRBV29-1,CSAPPTSGGPYNEQFF,TGCAGCGCCCCTCCAACTAGCGGGGGGCCATACAATGAGCAGTTCTTC